The rows below give T cell receptor beta chains drawn from one sample of a study of shared clonotypes between healthy human individuals. Method: immunoSEQ multiplex PCR; TCRdb's copy keeps in-frame clones and lacks some. The table includes a few hundred thousand clones, around 81% detected once. Sequencing was carried out using PBMCs. The receptor set was obtained from a woman aged 40 to 55 in good health. Some clones in this sample may be carry-over from other donors' samples. Both conserved end residues are part of each CDR3. Size is stated for part of the rows, as once, few or many counts, or as a class when the clone is expanded.

V gene,J gene,CDR3 length,clone size,CDR3 protein
TRBV7-2,TRBJ1-5,15,NA,CASSLDGSGAQPQHF
TRBV29-1,TRBJ2-1,13,NA,CSSFGPSYNEQFF
TRBV19,TRBJ1-1,14,NA,CASSILDRGTEAFF
TRBV6-1,TRBJ2-7,16,NA,CASSEALAGSSYEQYF
TRBV11-2,TRBJ2-3,15,NA,CASSPDRSGTDTQYF
TRBV7-8,TRBJ2-7,16,NA,CASSLARAGTTYEQYF
TRBV6-1,TRBJ2-7,14,NA,CASILTGSSYEQYF
TRBV5-1,TRBJ2-4,16,NA,CASSLGLALAKNIQYF
TRBV7-9,TRBJ1-5,13,NA,CASSPNMDQPQHF
TRBV10-3,TRBJ2-3,12,NA,CAISSGVDTQYF
TRBV5-6,TRBJ2-1,13,NA,CASSGVAGNEQFF
TRBV7-2,NA,15,NA,CASSPQAGEFREQYF
TRBV15,TRBJ2-7,13,few,CATSRGRGREQYF
TRBV10-1,TRBJ2-1,13,NA,CASSDRAGYEQFF
TRBV9,TRBJ2-6,18,NA,CASSARDRAGSGANVLTF
TRBV7-6,TRBJ2-1,13,NA,CASSLTGSNEQFF
TRBV5-1,TRBJ2-3,17,NA,CASSLGLALSSTDTQYF
TRBV7-9,TRBJ2-6,18,NA,CASSVQGTSSSGANVLTF
TRBV9,TRBJ1-2,15,NA,CASSGQGAEGYGYTF
TRBV28,TRBJ1-1,13,once,CASRDTPNTEAFF
TRBV2,TRBJ2-7,13,NA,CASRGPSDYEQYF
TRBV10-3,TRBJ2-5,16,NA,CAISEFRTSNQETQYF
TRBV18,TRBJ2-1,13,NA,CASSLARDVEQFF
TRBV19,TRBJ1-5,15,NA,CASSIAGTDNQPQHF